The 29 T cell receptor beta chains reported below all come from one sample, sequenced in a study of cytomegalovirus exposure and HLA in healthy donors. PCR used 60 Vbeta primers and 13 Jbeta primers. Only in-frame clones appear in the TCRdb table, and some are missing; sequencing was by immunoSEQ multiplex PCR. The repertoire holds 120,000 or so clones, 70% to 80% seen once, with roughly 2.5% in the top ten. The sequenced material came from PBMCs. The source of these receptors is a woman aged 40 to 55 in good health and CMV-seropositive.

This rearrangement joins TRBV5-1 to TRBJ2-7; TRBD1 might be the D (5 bases). Germline V gene data show CDR1 as SGHRS and CDR2 as YFSETQ. The CDR3 sequence is 14 residues long. The V end lost 0 bases, the J end lost 3 bases, and 10 bases lay between the germline ends. CDR3 sequence reads: CASSLGPGNYEQYF. The CDR3 DNA sequence: TGCGCCAGCAGCTTGGGTCCAGGGAACTACGAGCAGTACTTC.

This CDR3 is CASSEAGTGGYSNQPQHF. In DNA form, the CDR3 reads TGTGCCAGCAGTGAAGCCGGGACAGGGGGCTATAGCAATCAGCCCCAGCATTTT. The V and J genes are TRBV6-1 and TRBJ1-5, with 12 bases that match TRBD1. The CDR3 length is 18 residues. With V trimmed by 0 bases and J by 0 bases, 3 bases remained unmatched. Germline CDR1 is MNHNS and CDR2 is SASEGT.

This chain links TRBV5-1 with TRBJ2-7, with D maybe TRBD2 (6 bases). This CDR3 is 15 amino acids long. Germline V gives CDR1 SGHRS, CDR2 YFSETQ. V was shortened by 5 bases and J by 0 bases, with 15 bases between the two germline ends. Here the CDR3 reads CASSIGGRSSYEQYF. CDR3 DNA: TGCGCCAGCAGTATCGGAGGGAGGAGCTCCTACGAGCAGTACTTC. Full variable domain (remainder filled in from reference TRBV5-1 and TRBJ2-7): KAGVTQTPRYLIKTRGQQVTLSCSPISGHRSVSWYQQTPGQGLQFLFEYFSETQRNKGNFPGRFSGRQFSNSRSEMNVSTLELGDSALYLCASSIGGRSSYEQYFGPGTRLTVT.

This clone was seen once. The chain is built from TRBV4-2 and TRBJ1-5; D gene unclear. In germline, CDR1 is LGHNA, CDR2 YNFKEQ. The V and J ends lost 2 bases and 5 bases respectively, with 7 bases between them. This CDR3 region has 13 residues. CDR3 sequence: CASSQYFDQPQHF. The DNA for the CDR3 is TGTGCCAGCAGCCAATATTTCGATCAGCCCCAGCATTTT.

In its sample, this clone ranks as medium-sized (0.01 to 0.1%). CDR3: CASSDSTSGSQYF. The CDR3, as DNA: TGTGCCAGCAGTGACTCGACTAGCGGGTCGCAGTATTTT. This sequence joins TRBV6-4 and TRBJ2-3, with TRBD2 matching 10 bases. CDR3 length: 13 amino acids. V was pared by 0 bases and J by 10 bases, with 1 base of the junction left unmatched. Germline values: CDR1 MRHNA, CDR2 SNTAGT.

A few counts support this clone. The chain uses TRBV6-1 and TRBJ1-2; 9 bases agree with TRBD1. The CDR3 contains 14 residues. The J segment lost 5 bases and the V segment lost 6 bases, leaving 7 bases of the junction unmatched. Germline V CDR1 and CDR2: MNHNS, SASEGT. The CDR3 DNA reads TGTGCCAGCAGGAAGAACAGGGGGCAGTATGGCTACACCTTC. Translated: CASRKNRGQYGYTF.

The gene calls are TRBV7-9 and TRBJ1-2; D is perhaps TRBD1 (5 bases). From germline, CDR1 is SEHNR and CDR2 FQNEAQ (reference sequence). V gave up 8 bases and J gave up 8 bases, with 24 bases separating them. The length of the CDR3 is 15 residues. CDR3 nucleotide sequence: TGTGCCAGCGCGCCCCAAAGGGGCAGGGCGTTGGGCTACACCTTC. It codes for CASAPQRGRALGYTF.

The V call is TRBV6-4, the J call TRBJ2-3, with 7 bases that match TRBD2. The V gene end was trimmed by 2 bases and the J gene end by 5 bases; junction bases not matched to a gene: 7. CDR1 MRHNA and CDR2 SNTAGT come from the germline V gene. The CDR3 contains 15 residues. This CDR3 reads CASSDEGGSQDTQYF. CDR3 coding DNA: TGTGCCAGCAGTGACGAGGGCGGGAGCCAAGATACGCAGTATTTT.

This clone has more than one count but fewer than ten. V usage is TRBV5-4 and J usage is TRBJ2-1; 8 nucleotides align to TRBD1. The CDR3 consists of 15 residues. V lost 2 bases to trimming and J lost 8 bases; unmatched junction nucleotides: 9. Looked up from germline, CDR1 is SGHNT and CDR2 is YYREEE (reference sequence). The CDR3 loop reads CASSFSLTGDYEQFF. The CDR3 region has the DNA TGTGCCAGCAGCTTTAGCCTGACAGGGGACTATGAGCAGTTCTTC. Combining the CDR3 with reference TRBV5-4 and TRBJ2-1 gives the whole variable domain ETGVTQSPTHLIKTRGQQVTLRCSSQSGHNTVSWYQQALGQGPQFIFQYYREEENGRGNFPPRFSGLQFPNYSSELNVNALELDDSALYLCASSFSLTGDYEQFFGPGTRLTVL.

This clone was observed once. This chain uses TRBV4-1 with TRBJ2-5; D call uncertain. The CDR3 is 13 amino acids. Per germline, CDR1 MGHRA and CDR2 YSYEKL. V was shortened by 0 bases and J by 5 bases, with 7 bases between the two germline ends. The CDR3 protein is CASSQDLRETQYF. The DNA of the CDR3 is TGCGCCAGCAGCCAAGATCTTCGGGAGACCCAGTACTTC.

The chain has TRBV6-5 and TRBJ2-7, with D possibly matching TRBD2 (5 bases). Trimming took off 0 bases at V and 4 bases at J, with 13 bases between the two ends. This CDR3 region has 15 residues. The V gene's germline CDR1 is MNHEY and CDR2 SVGAGI. CDR3 region: CASSYSSGTGYEQYF. In DNA, the CDR3 is TGTGCCAGCAGTTACTCGAGCGGTACGGGGTACGAGCAGTACTTC.

V is TRBV7-2 and J is TRBJ2-5; 12 bases match TRBD1. Trimming took 4 bases from V and 4 from J; bases not matched to a gene: 4. The CDR3 has 15 residues. CDR1 is SGHTA, CDR2 FQGNSA, per germline. The CDR3 DNA reads TGTGCCAGCAGCTCGGGGACAGGGGGCACAGAGACCCAGTACTTC. It codes for CASSSGTGGTETQYF.

The V and J genes are TRBV4-1 and TRBJ1-2; perhaps TRBD1 as D (6 bases). The ends were cut back, 4 bases at V and 2 bases at J, with 8 bases in the middle. The germline gives CDR1 MGHRA, CDR2 YSYEKL. The CDR3 loop spans 13 amino acids. As DNA, the CDR3 is TGCGCCAGCAGCCTTACAGGGAACTATGGCTACACCTTC. This translates into CASSLTGNYGYTF.

The chain uses TRBV6-5 and TRBJ2-5, with 8 bases aligning to TRBD2. Germline CDR1 and CDR2: MNHEY and SVGAGI. V gave up 8 bases and J gave up 1 base; unmatched junction bases: 3. The CDR3 contains 13 residues. CDR3 nucleotides: TGTGCCAGCCAACGGGGGGGCCAAGAGACCCAGTACTTC. Encoded protein: CASQRGGQETQYF.

The chain is built from TRBV4-3 and TRBJ2-3; D gene ambiguous. V was shortened by 0 bases and J by 8 bases, with 15 bases between the two germline ends. Looked up from germline, CDR1 is LGHNA and CDR2 is YSLEER. This CDR3 has 15 amino acids. The CDR3 nucleotides are TGCGCCAGCAGCCAAGAAAGATTGGCGGCAGCTACGCAGTATTTT. This codes for CASSQERLAAATQYF.

The chain employs TRBV11-1 and TRBJ2-2; 9 nucleotides align to TRBD2. Germline CDR1 reads SGHAT; CDR2 reads FQDESV (reference sequence). Unmatched junction bases numbered 1, after V lost 0 bases and J lost 2 bases. The CDR3 has 16 amino acids. CDR3 amino acids: CASSLAAGGNTGELFF. The CDR3, as DNA: TGTGCCAGCAGCTTAGCAGCGGGGGGAAACACCGGGGAGCTGTTTTTT.

V usage is TRBV4-2 and J usage is TRBJ2-7; 10 bases are a match to TRBD1. The CDR3 is 15 amino acids. The V gene end was trimmed by 3 bases and the J gene end by 3 bases; junction bases not matched to a gene: 5. Per germline, CDR1 LGHNA and CDR2 YNFKEQ. CDR3 region: CASSHARTGGYEQYF. For the CDR3, the DNA is TGTGCCAGCAGCCACGCCCGGACAGGGGGCTACGAGCAGTACTTC.

The sample holds one count of this clone. The rearrangement joins TRBV5-4 to TRBJ2-1, with D possibly matching TRBD2 (6 bases). Germline V lookup: CDR1 SGHNT, CDR2 YYREEE (reference sequence). The CDR3 consists of 14 residues. The V end lost 2 bases, the J end lost 11 bases, and 17 bases lay between the germline ends. CDR3 region: CASSFGAGLGKQFF. CDR3 bases: TGTGCCAGCAGCTTCGGCGCGGGGCTAGGGAAGCAGTTCTTC.

The chain has TRBV5-4 and TRBJ2-1; no firm D call. Trimming left V 4 bases short and J 4 bases short, with 12 bases between. Germline V lookup: CDR1 SGHNT, CDR2 YYREEE (reference sequence). This CDR3 is built from 14 residues. The CDR3, as DNA: TGTGCCAGCAGCCCGGAGACTCGATACAATGAGCAGTTCTTC. Translated, it gives CASSPETRYNEQFF.

V and J are TRBV2 and TRBJ1-2; 9 bases are shared with TRBD1. Germline V CDR1 and CDR2: SNHLY, FYNNEI. The CDR3 spans 16 residues. The V segment lost 3 bases and the J segment 7 bases; nucleotides outside the gene matches: 12. CDR3 protein: CASSDDLGTGFSGYTF. CDR3 coding DNA: TGTGCCAGCAGTGATGATTTAGGGACAGGGTTTAGTGGCTACACCTTC.

This clone was seen more than once but under ten times. CDR3 region: CASSQEYRAGANVLTF. Here the CDR3 DNA reads TGTGCCAGCAGCCAGGAATACAGGGCTGGGGCCAACGTCCTGACTTTC. This chain uses TRBV4-2 with TRBJ2-6, with D perhaps matching TRBD1 (6 bases). V shed 3 bases and J shed 2 bases, with 11 bases lying between them. The germline CDR1 and CDR2 sequences are LGHNA and YNFKEQ. CDR3 length: 16 amino acids.

The V and J genes are TRBV11-2 and TRBJ1-1, with 7 bases matching TRBD1. CDR1 and CDR2 (germline): SGHAT, FQNNGV. V lost 5 bases to trimming and J lost 0 bases; unmatched junction nucleotides: 9. The CDR3 is 16 amino acids. This chain's CDR3 is CASSPNRGLMNTEAFF. The CDR3 region has the DNA TGTGCCAGCAGCCCCAACAGGGGACTCATGAACACTGAAGCTTTCTTT.

The rearrangement uses TRBV19 and TRBJ1-1, with D maybe TRBD1 (6 bases). V lost 10 bases, J lost 5 bases, and 26 bases lay in between. The CDR3 spans 16 residues. CDR1 and CDR2 (germline): LNHDA, SQIVND (reference sequence). The CDR3 here is CATQPERGGWGTEAFF. In DNA form, the CDR3 reads TGTGCCACTCAACCTGAGCGGGGGGGCTGGGGAACTGAAGCTTTCTTT. The full variable domain, completed using reference TRBV19 and TRBJ1-1, is DGGITQSPKYLFRKEGQNVTLSCEQNLNHDAMYWYRQDPGQGLRLIYYSQIVNDFQKGDIAEGYSVSREKKESFPLTVTSAQKNPTAFYLCATQPERGGWGTEAFFGQGTRLTVV.

In DNA, the CDR3 is TGTGCCAGCAGCATTAGCGTATCGTATCCCTACGAGCAGTACTTC. Translated, it gives CASSISVSYPYEQYF. This rearrangement joins TRBV7-9 to TRBJ2-7, with D tentatively TRBD2 (5 bases). The CDR3 extends over 15 amino acids. V was pared by 5 bases and J by 2 bases, with 16 bases between. In germline, CDR1 is SEHNR, CDR2 FQNEAQ (reference sequence).

This chain connects TRBV9 to TRBJ2-7, with 7 bases identical to TRBD2. This CDR3 has 14 residues. Per germline, CDR1 SGDLS and CDR2 YYNGEE. With 0 bases clipped from V and 3 bases from J, the junction kept 3 bases outside the gene matches. CDR3 coding DNA: TGTGCCAGCAGCGTAGCTGGGGAGGGCTACGAGCAGTACTTC. As protein: CASSVAGEGYEQYF.

V and J are TRBV5-6 and TRBJ2-7; D might be TRBD2 (6 bases). Looked up from germline, CDR1 is SGHDT and CDR2 is YYEEEE. Trimming took 0 bases from V and 5 from J, leaving 12 bases between them. The CDR3 has 14 amino acids. Here the CDR3 DNA reads TGTGCCAGCAGCTTGGGGGCCAGGAGGGACGAGCAGTACTTC. This translates into CASSLGARRDEQYF.

This clone was recorded a few times. V is TRBV6-1 and J is TRBJ1-5; D remains unclear. Germline values: CDR1 MNHNS, CDR2 SASEGT. Trimming took 0 bases from V and 7 from J, leaving 10 bases between them. The CDR3 spans 14 residues. This CDR3 is CASSEAGRKQPQHF. CDR3 coding DNA: TGTGCCAGCAGTGAAGCGGGCAGAAAGCAGCCCCAGCATTTT.

V is TRBV5-1 and J is TRBJ1-3; 7 bases map to TRBD1. Unmatched junction bases numbered 8, after V lost 5 bases and J lost 0 bases. This CDR3 comprises 16 residues. Germline V lookup: CDR1 SGHRS, CDR2 YFSETQ. As DNA, the CDR3 is TGCGCCAGCAGTCCGGGACAGCCTTACTCTGGAAACACCATATATTTT. Its translation is CASSPGQPYSGNTIYF.

There are a few counts of this clone. The chain uses TRBV2 and TRBJ2-3; 7 positions agree with TRBD1. V gave up 4 bases and J gave up 3 bases; unmatched junction bases: 7. CDR3 length: 15 residues. Germline loops: CDR1 SNHLY, CDR2 FYNNEI. This CDR3 reads CASSAPGQVTDTQYF. DNA for the CDR3: TGTGCCAGCAGTGCCCCAGGACAGGTAACAGATACGCAGTATTTT.